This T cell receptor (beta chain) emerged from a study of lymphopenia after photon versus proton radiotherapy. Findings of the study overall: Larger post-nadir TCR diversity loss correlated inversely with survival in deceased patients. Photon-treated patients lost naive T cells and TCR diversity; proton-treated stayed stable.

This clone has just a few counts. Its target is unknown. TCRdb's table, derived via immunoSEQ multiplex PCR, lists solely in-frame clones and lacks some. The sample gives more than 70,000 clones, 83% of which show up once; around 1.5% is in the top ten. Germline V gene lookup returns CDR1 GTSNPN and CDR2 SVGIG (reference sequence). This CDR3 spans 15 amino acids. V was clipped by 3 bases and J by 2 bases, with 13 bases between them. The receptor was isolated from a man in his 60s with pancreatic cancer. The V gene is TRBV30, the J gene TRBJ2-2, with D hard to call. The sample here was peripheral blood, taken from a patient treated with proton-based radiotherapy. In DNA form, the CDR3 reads TGTGCCTGGAGCACTTACCGGGCAAACACCGGGGAGCTGTTTTTT. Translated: CAWSTYRANTGELFF.